The T cell receptor beta chain described here comes from a study of cytomegalovirus exposure and HLA in healthy donors. Study-wide results and caveats: It was approximately 150 TCR beta chains that were listed as cytomegalovirus-associated. In vitro checks showed that a few CMV-associated chains really do target CMV antigens. What a later analysis showed was that several of the most significant clusters appeared linked to common viral pathogens. Earlier analysis yielded a pattern in which most TCR beta V segments were productive about 87% or about 30% of the time.

Use of 60 Vbeta and 13 Jbeta primers characterized the PCR. Profiled with immunoSEQ multiplex PCR; TCRdb holds only in-frame clones, not every one. The sample holds 95,000 to 150,000 clones, over 6.5% seen once. This clone was counted a few times. Its antigen is not known. The CDR3 spans 17 residues. Germline values: CDR1 SGHRS, CDR2 YFSETQ. The V and J ends lost 0 bases and 9 bases, in that order; junction bases with no gene match: 9. The genes are TRBV5-1 and TRBJ2-1, with 13 nucleotides matching TRBD2. The TCR was taken from a woman between 40 and 55 years old in good health and CMV-seropositive. Sequencing was done on a sample of PBMCs. The CDR3: CASSLAALAGGPGEQFF. In nucleotides, the CDR3 is TGCGCCAGCAGCTTGGCTGCACTAGCGGGGGGGCCGGGTGAGCAGTTCTTC.